This T cell receptor (beta chain) was observed in a study of shared clonotypes between healthy human individuals. Study-level findings and limits: Generally, estimated richness proved larger in naive subsets than it did in memory subsets.

As to this clone: Its antigen is undetermined.

The CDR3 extends over 11 amino acids. CDR1 DFQATT and CDR2 SNEGSKA come from the germline V gene (reference sequence). TCRdb's table, derived via immunoSEQ multiplex PCR, lists solely in-frame clones and lacks some. This table holds roughly 1,000,000 clones, 78% found once. The sequenced sample was memory CD4+ T cells from PBMCs. Described subset: CD45RA-negative fraction. The sequence was collected from a man in his late teens or twenties in good health. Some clones in this sample may be carry-over from other donors' samples. The chain carries TRBV20-1 and TRBJ2-5, with D possibly being TRBD1 (5 bases). The CDR3 bases are TGCGGGGAAGGGGTTTGGAAGACCCAGTACTTC. Translated, it gives CGEGVWKTQYF.